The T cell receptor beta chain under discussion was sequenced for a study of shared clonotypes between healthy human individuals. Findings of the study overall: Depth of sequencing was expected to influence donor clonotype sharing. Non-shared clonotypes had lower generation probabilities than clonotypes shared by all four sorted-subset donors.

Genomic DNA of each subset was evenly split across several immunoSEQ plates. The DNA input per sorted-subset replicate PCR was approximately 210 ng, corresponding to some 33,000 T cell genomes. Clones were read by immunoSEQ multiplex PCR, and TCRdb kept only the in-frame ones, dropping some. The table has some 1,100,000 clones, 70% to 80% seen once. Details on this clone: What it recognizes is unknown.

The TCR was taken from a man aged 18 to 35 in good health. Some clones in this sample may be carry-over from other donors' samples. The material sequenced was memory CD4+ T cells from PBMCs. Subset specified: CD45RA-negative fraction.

The CDR3 loop reads CASSEPSIYEQYF. The CDR3 DNA reads TGTGCCAGCAGTGAACCTTCCATCTACGAGCAGTACTTC. The J gene is TRBJ2-7, the V gene TRBV6-1, with unresolved D. The CDR3 contains 13 residues. Germline values: CDR1 MNHNS, CDR2 SASEGT. Trimming cost V 2 bases and J 3 bases, with 8 bases left between them.